This T cell receptor (beta chain) was identified during a study of neurological immune-mediated disorders. Study outcomes and limitations: One related-CDR3 cluster, found by phylogenetic grouping, held repertoires of 18 of 34 multiple sclerosis patients and is a possible signature.

Unsorted libraries were generated from 2 million PBMCs. These cells had been stored in RNAlater at -80 C. This clonotype is medium-sized. As yet, its antigen is unknown. V was trimmed by 1 base and J by 10 bases, leaving 22 bases between them. There are 16 residues in the CDR3. The germline V gene has CDR1 SGHAT and CDR2 FQNNGV. TCRdb called the 5' RACE reads again in MiXCR, with one record for every CDR3 protein. The top ten clones hold less than 9% of a sample with about 25,000 distinct CDR3 sequences, 2.5% to 4% of them seen once. The clonotype comes from a woman in her twenties or thirties with multiple sclerosis. V gene TRBV11-2 combines with J gene TRBJ2-5; either TRBD1 or TRBD2 may fit D (5 bases each). Sequencing was done on a sample of PBMCs. CDR3 protein: CASSLGLYSGPWGQYF. The CDR3 nucleotides are TGTGCCAGCAGCTTAGGTCTCTACTCGGGGCCTTGGGGCCAGTACTTC.